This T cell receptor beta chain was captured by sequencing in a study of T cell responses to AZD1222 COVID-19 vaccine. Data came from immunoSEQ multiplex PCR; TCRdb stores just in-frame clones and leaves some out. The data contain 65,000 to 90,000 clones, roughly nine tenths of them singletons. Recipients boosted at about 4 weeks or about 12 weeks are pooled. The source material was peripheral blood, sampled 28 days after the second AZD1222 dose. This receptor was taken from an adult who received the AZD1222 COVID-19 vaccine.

The CDR3 sequence is CASSPPRDRTEAFF. CDR3 in DNA: TGTGCCAGCAGCCCCCCCAGAGATCGAACTGAAGCTTTCTTT. The rearrangement joins TRBV11-2 to TRBJ1-1; D unclear. The CDR3 runs 14 residues. V gave up 5 bases and J gave up 5 bases, with 15 bases separating them. The germline CDR1 and CDR2 sequences are SGHAT and FQNNGV.